Here is one TCR beta chain with its context. The antigen is not known. The data stem from a study of identical twins. Study-wide results and limits: Insertions were fewer in abundant cord blood beta clonotypes, whereas memory repertoires showed none of this pattern. Compared with models, monozygotic twins showed more out-of-frame TCR alpha sharing. A partial confounding effect on zero-insertion analyses could come from invariant MAIT and iNKT cells.

TCRdb independently ran MiXCR on the 5' RACE reads; one entry per CDR3 protein. Altogether around 340,000 distinct CDR3 sequences are present, 9% being singletons, with the ten largest covering about 8.1%. The J segment lost 5 bases and the V segment lost 5 bases, leaving 21 bases of the junction unmatched. CDR1 MNHEY and CDR2 SMNVEV come from the germline V gene (reference sequence). The CDR3 consists of 20 residues. Sequenced input: naive T cells sorted from blood. The gene calls are TRBV27 and TRBJ2-2; 9 bases are a match to TRBD2. The sequence came from a woman aged 50 to 60 in good health. The DNA of the CDR3 is TGTGCCAGCAGTGGGTTCCAAACCCTGCGGGAGGGCCAAGGTACCGGGGAGCTGTTTTTT. Amino acid sequence: CASSGFQTLREGQGTGELFF.